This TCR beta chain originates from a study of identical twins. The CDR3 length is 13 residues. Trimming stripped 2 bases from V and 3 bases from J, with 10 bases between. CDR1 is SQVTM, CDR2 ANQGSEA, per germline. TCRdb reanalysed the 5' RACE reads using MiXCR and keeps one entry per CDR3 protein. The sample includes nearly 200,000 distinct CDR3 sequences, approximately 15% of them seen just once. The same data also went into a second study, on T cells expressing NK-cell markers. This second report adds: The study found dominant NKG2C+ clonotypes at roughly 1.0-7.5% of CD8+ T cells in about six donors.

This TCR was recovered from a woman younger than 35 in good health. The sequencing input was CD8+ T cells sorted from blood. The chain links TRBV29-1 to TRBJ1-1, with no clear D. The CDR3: CSVESSGDTEAFF. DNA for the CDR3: TGCAGCGTTGAATCGTCAGGAGACACTGAAGCTTTCTTT.